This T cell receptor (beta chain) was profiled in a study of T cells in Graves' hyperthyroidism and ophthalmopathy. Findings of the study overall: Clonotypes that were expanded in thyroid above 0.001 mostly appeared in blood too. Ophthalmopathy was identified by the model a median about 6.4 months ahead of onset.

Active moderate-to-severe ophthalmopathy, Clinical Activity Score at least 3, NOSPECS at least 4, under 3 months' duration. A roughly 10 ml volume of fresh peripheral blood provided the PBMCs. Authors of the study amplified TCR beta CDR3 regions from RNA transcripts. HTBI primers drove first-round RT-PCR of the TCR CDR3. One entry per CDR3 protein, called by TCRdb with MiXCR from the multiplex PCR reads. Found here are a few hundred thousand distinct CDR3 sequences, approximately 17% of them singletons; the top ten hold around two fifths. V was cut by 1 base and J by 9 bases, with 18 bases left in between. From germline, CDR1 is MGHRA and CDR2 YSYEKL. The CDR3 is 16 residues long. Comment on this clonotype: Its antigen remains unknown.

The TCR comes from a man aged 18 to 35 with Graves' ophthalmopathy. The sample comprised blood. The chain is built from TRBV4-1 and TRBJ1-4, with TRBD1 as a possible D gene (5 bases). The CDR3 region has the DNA TGCGCCAGCAGCCAAGGAGGACCGCAGACAGATAAAAAACTGTTTTTT. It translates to CASSQGGPQTDKKLFF.